This is a list of T cell receptor beta chains from one sample in a study of beta chain features in type 1 diabetes. Here immunoSEQ multiplex PCR was the method, and the copy in TCRdb shows in-frame clones only, minus some. Here the sample spans approximately 260,000 clones, about 24% being singletons. Sample: naive CD4+ T cells from blood. These TCRs come from a woman aged 30 to 39 with type 1 diabetes. Each CDR3 is given without its conserved first and last residue.

TRBV2,ASSEEGGREV
TRBV7-9,ASSLRTGDTEAF
TRBV7-2,ASSWNRDINYGYT
TRBV10-3,ATSYRDEQF
TRBV20-1,SHGSWNEQF
TRBV4-1,ASSQVETVGKF
TRBV28,ASTPSGGFRYGYT
TRBV5-1,ASSSGANTGELF
TRBV30,AWSLGQGAWEKLF
TRBV23-1,ASSQRRDRDREAF
TRBV6-5,ATTGLAGGDTQY
TRBV6-5,ASSLQGFTDTQY
TRBV5-1,ASSLQRGGTDTQY
TRBV30,AWRGGPGEQY
TRBV7-2,ASSLGRGYGYT
TRBV27,ASSGGRIGEKLF
TRBV19,ASSVTGLATYEQY
TRBV5-4,ASSLGGGASFNEQF
TRBV2,ANPPGTLNTEAF
TRBV7-9,ASSLPRGTRDSYEQY
TRBV5-4,ASSLDPGQETQY
TRBV30,AWSVEDQPQH
TRBV9,ASSRGADRDPGELF
TRBV18,ASSPWDSLWGYT
TRBV5-8,ASSLAGTGYGYT
TRBV15,ATRKPSTEAF
TRBV6-5,ASSYSSGPGNTIY
TRBV11-1,ASSSYFTRTGELF
TRBV29-1,SVGGPGGSEKLF
TRBV7-9,ASSLEEQGVRGYT
TRBV14,ASSQRTGFMDTQY
TRBV7-2,ASSRSGRAHNEQF
TRBV5-1,ASSLGQGDYNEQF
TRBV27,ASSPRQGRPSGANVLT
TRBV7-9,ASSGGDTLNTEAF
TRBV4-2,ASSQGFYAEQY
TRBV29-1,SVVGDGYT
TRBV29-1,SVVAGEGETQY
TRBV7-3,ASSLGGSRDTQY
TRBV2,ASLDRGYYGYT
TRBV30,AWSLPGFGYT
TRBV7-9,ASSLDKNEQF
TRBV5-4,ASRGGSHPYEQY
TRBV21-1,ASSNSRVPSYEQY
TRBV29-1,SVGAGGASYEQY
TRBV2,ASSVEPTGAYEQY
TRBV28,ASSFYFSRDPYEQY
TRBV30,AWAQVTGANVLT
TRBV29-1,RGATTDTQY
TRBV5-1,ASSPGTGWNEQF
TRBV5-1,ASSLNYHTGELF
TRBV10-3,AISESGLVAGADTQY
TRBV27,ASSIIAGGSAEQY
TRBV10-3,AISDRDYEQY